The 20 T cell receptor beta chains reported below all come from one sample, sequenced in a study of OX40 agonist ivuxolimab in advanced cancers. Using immunoSEQ multiplex PCR, the repertoire was profiled, and TCRdb retains in-frame clones only, with some absent. The table lists some 40,000 clones, 70% to 90% of them singletons, with about 16% in the top ten. Sample: CD4+ or CD8+ T cells sorted from blood, taken in a trial of the OX40 agonist ivuxolimab. These receptors came from an adult with an advanced solid tumor such as melanoma, head and neck, liver or kidney cancer.

The chain links TRBV19 to TRBJ2-7, with D unclear. CDR1 LNHDA and CDR2 SQIVND come from the germline V gene (reference sequence). CDR3 size: 12 residues. With 5 bases removed from V and 3 bases from J, the gap between germline ends came to 8 bases. The CDR3 sequence: CASSHGFYEQYF. CDR3 coding DNA: TGTGCCAGTAGTCACGGATTCTACGAGCAGTACTTC.

The rearrangement joins TRBV7-3 to TRBJ2-1; 10 bases are shared with TRBD1. The CDR3 spans 16 residues. V gave up 1 base and J gave up 4 bases; unmatched junction bases: 4. From germline, CDR1 is SGHTA and CDR2 FQGTGA. The CDR3 coding sequence is TGTGCCAGCAGCTTAAATCCGGGACAGGGGTACAATGAGCAGTTCTTC. It translates to CASSLNPGQGYNEQFF.

This clone was seen a single time. The same CDR3 can be traced to other DNA sequences in this sample. This rearrangement joins TRBV4-1 to TRBJ2-1; 8 nucleotides line up with TRBD2. The CDR3 spans 16 residues. Germline assignment: CDR1 MGHRA and CDR2 YSYEKL. Losses at the gene ends were 0 bases for V and 8 bases for J; bases not matched to a gene: 9. The CDR3 protein is CASSQEPAGGTDEQFF. Here the CDR3 DNA reads TGCGCCAGCAGCCAAGAACCCGCGGGAGGTACGGATGAGCAGTTCTTC.

In its sample, this clone was seen once. Its ends do not fully match the called genes, so a read error is possible. The chain combines TRBV11-3 with TRBJ1-2; perhaps TRBD1 as D (6 bases). Germline CDR1 and CDR2: SGHNT and YENEEA. The CDR3 contains 13 residues. The CDR3, as DNA: TGTGCCAGCAGCCTAGACAGGAGAGATGGCTACACCTTC. Protein sequence: CASSLDRRDGYTF.

The rearrangement joins TRBV4-3 to TRBJ2-7; D is unresolved. Germline CDR1 and CDR2: LGHNA and YSLEER. V lost 0 bases, J lost 2 bases, and 11 bases lay in between. The CDR3 is 15 residues long. The CDR3: CASSQEEGLTYEQYF. The CDR3 DNA reads TGCGCCAGCAGCCAAGAGGAAGGATTGACCTACGAGCAGTACTTC.

The chain couples TRBV15 to TRBJ1-3, with 8 bases aligning to TRBD1. Germline assignment: CDR1 LNHNV and CDR2 YYDKDF (reference sequence). V lost 1 base to trimming and J lost 2 bases; unmatched junction nucleotides: 7. CDR3 length: 17 residues. The CDR3 bases are TGTGCCACCAGCAGAGCAGGGGGCCTCGATCCTGGAAACACCATATATTTT. Its protein is CATSRAGGLDPGNTIYF.

About this clone itself: Possible read error: a much larger clone is one base away. This rearrangement joins TRBV7-6 to TRBJ1-1; D remains ambiguous. The V and J ends lost 5 bases and 4 bases respectively, with 11 bases between them. Germline values: CDR1 SGHVS, CDR2 FNYEAQ. This CDR3 is built from 13 residues. In DNA, the CDR3 is TGTGCCAGCAGCGCCTCGGGCGGCACTGAAGCTTTCTTT. Its protein is CASSASGGTEAFF.

In this sample, this clone turned up a few times. This chain joins TRBV6-1 and TRBJ1-1; no reliable D call. Germline values: CDR1 MNHNS, CDR2 SASEGT. Trimming stripped 6 bases from V and 4 bases from J, with 9 bases between. The CDR3 sequence is 12 residues long. In DNA form, the CDR3 reads TGTGCCAGCAGACGAGGATTCACTGAAGCTTTCTTT. The encoded protein is CASRRGFTEAFF.

The chain is built from TRBV7-9 and TRBJ1-6, with a weak D call TRBD1 (5 bases). The V end lost 6 bases, the J end lost 2 bases, and 14 bases lay between the germline ends. The CDR3 is 16 residues long. Germline V lookup: CDR1 SEHNR, CDR2 FQNEAQ (reference sequence). The CDR3, as DNA: TGTGCCAGCAGGTCGGGGGGTAGCCCCTATAATTCACCCCTCCACTTT. This encodes CASRSGGSPYNSPLHF.

The genes are TRBV5-6 and TRBJ1-2, with 7 positions matching TRBD1. Trimming removed 3 bases from V and 5 bases from J; junction bases left unmatched: 4. The CDR3 loop spans 13 amino acids. Germline CDR1 SGHDT, CDR2 YYEEEE. The CDR3 region has the DNA TGTGCCAGCAGCTCAGGGACAGTTTATGGCTACACCTTC. The encoded protein is CASSSGTVYGYTF.

The chain uses TRBV14 and TRBJ2-7; no clear D. This CDR3 is built from 14 residues. Germline CDR1 and CDR2: SGHDN and FVKESK. The ends were cut back, 3 bases at V and 2 bases at J, with 11 bases in the middle. DNA for the CDR3: TGTGCCAGCAGCCACGTCCCGGCGACCTACGAGCAGTACTTC. This gives the protein CASSHVPATYEQYF. Full variable domain (missing parts from reference TRBV14 and TRBJ2-7): EAGVTQFPSHSVIEKGQTVTLRCDPISGHDNLYWYRRVMGKEIKFLLHFVKESKQDESGMPNNRFLAERTGGTYSTLKVQPAELEDSGVYFCASSHVPATYEQYFGPGTRLTVT.

The chain links TRBV5-1 to TRBJ2-3; D might be TRBD2 (5 bases). Germline loops: CDR1 SGHRS, CDR2 YFSETQ. Deletions cut 2 bases from V and 5 bases from J, with 12 bases between. The CDR3 consists of 14 residues. DNA for the CDR3: TGCGCCAGCAGCTTTGAGGGTGGAGTAGATACGCAGTATTTT. It encodes CASSFEGGVDTQYF.

J is TRBJ2-2 and V is TRBV5-4, with a weak D call TRBD1 (6 bases). Germline V CDR1 and CDR2: SGHNT, YYREEE (reference sequence). V shed 0 bases and J shed 1 base, with 10 bases lying between them. The CDR3 is 16 amino acids. CDR3: CASSLERTENTGELFF. For the CDR3, the DNA is TGTGCCAGCAGCTTGGAAAGGACAGAGAACACCGGGGAGCTGTTTTTT.

The chain recombines TRBV9 with TRBJ1-1; 7 bases fit TRBD1. V was clipped by 2 bases and J by 0 bases; unmatched bases: 4. This CDR3 region has 15 residues. Germline-derived CDR1 and CDR2 are SGDLS and YYNGEE. CDR3: CASSVTGAMNTEAFF. The CDR3 region has the DNA TGTGCCAGCAGCGTTACAGGGGCGATGAACACTGAAGCTTTCTTT.

The rearrangement links TRBV6-5 to TRBJ1-3; D is uncertain. V dropped 0 bases and J dropped 0 bases, with 3 bases sitting between them. The CDR3 sequence is 14 residues long. Germline-derived CDR1 and CDR2 are MNHEY and SVGAGI. The CDR3 reads CASSYSNSGNTIYF. The CDR3 DNA sequence: TGTGCCAGCAGTTACTCGAACTCTGGAAACACCATATATTTT.

A single count supports this clone. The gene calls are TRBV6-6 and TRBJ2-5; a weak D match, TRBD1 (5 bases). V was clipped by 5 bases and J by 5 bases, with 18 bases between them. The CDR3 totals 15 residues. CDR1 is MNHNY and CDR2 is SVGAGI in the germline V gene (reference sequence). DNA for the CDR3: TGTGCCAGCAGTAATCTTAGGGGTGGTTTGGAGACCCAGTACTTC. Its translation: CASSNLRGGLETQYF.

This sequence joins TRBV19 and TRBJ1-1; possibly TRBD1 for D (5 bases). V was pared by 1 base and J by 4 bases, with 7 bases between. The germline gives CDR1 LNHDA, CDR2 SQIVND (reference sequence). The CDR3 totals 13 residues. CDR3 coding DNA: TGTGCCAGTAGTATAGTGGGGACCACTGAAGCTTTCTTT. This codes for CASSIVGTTEAFF.

The chain joins TRBV11-2 to TRBJ2-7; D is uncertain. Looked up from germline, CDR1 is SGHAT and CDR2 is FQNNGV. V lost 4 bases to trimming and J lost 0 bases, with 13 bases between them. The CDR3 runs to 15 residues. The CDR3: CASSSEHDASYEQYF. CDR3 DNA sequence: TGTGCCAGCAGCTCAGAACACGACGCCTCCTACGAGCAGTACTTC.

The chain couples TRBV29-1 to TRBJ1-2; 9 nucleotides match TRBD1. This CDR3 spans 13 amino acids. V lost 4 bases, J lost 3 bases, and 3 bases stayed unmatched. Germline assignment: CDR1 SQVTM and CDR2 ANQGSEA. The CDR3 here is CSVGTGDDYGYTF. The CDR3 nucleotides read TGCAGCGTTGGGACAGGGGATGACTATGGCTACACCTTC.

This chain joins TRBV9 and TRBJ2-1; unclear D gene. Trimming stripped 3 bases from V and 6 bases from J, with 10 bases between. Germline-derived CDR1 and CDR2 are SGDLS and YYNGEE. This CDR3 has 13 amino acids. The DNA for the CDR3 is TGTGCCAGCAGCGAGCCCCCAGGCAATGAGCAGTTCTTC. Amino acid sequence: CASSEPPGNEQFF.